The 32 T cell receptor beta chains given below trace back to one sample, sequenced in a study of blood T cell repertoires in COVID-19. The data were produced by immunoSEQ multiplex PCR, yet TCRdb's version contains in-frame clones alone and is incomplete. Among about 220,000 clones, over 60% were seen once, and the ten largest hold about 7%. The specimen was peripheral blood. These receptors came from a woman aged 70 to 79 with acute or convalescent COVID-19.

This chain links TRBV10-2 with TRBJ2-7, with D maybe TRBD1 (5 bases). Deletions cut 8 bases from V and 3 bases from J, with 14 bases between. The CDR3 totals 13 residues. Germline CDR1 reads WSHSY; CDR2 reads SAAADI. The CDR3 reads CASGAAEFYEQYF. The CDR3 nucleotides are TGCGCCAGCGGGGCTGCCGAATTCTACGAGCAGTACTTC.

The chain couples TRBV7-2 to TRBJ2-1, with D possibly being TRBD2 (7 bases). V lost 1 base and J 6 bases, leaving 13 bases between the germline ends. This CDR3 spans 15 amino acids. CDR1 is SGHTA, CDR2 FQGNSA, per germline. The CDR3 DNA follows: TGTGCCAGCAGCTTAGAGGGGGGGAGTTTCAATGAGCAGTTCTTC. Its protein product is CASSLEGGSFNEQFF.

The V and J genes are TRBV9 and TRBJ1-6; no firm D call. Trimming removed 1 base at V and 7 bases at J, with 12 bases between. CDR3 size: 15 residues. Germline V gene data show CDR1 as SGDLS and CDR2 as YYNGEE. CDR3 residues: CASSVLEGFNSPLHF. The CDR3 region has the DNA TGTGCCAGCAGCGTACTCGAGGGATTCAATTCACCCCTCCACTTT. Supplemented by reference TRBV9 and TRBJ1-6, the full variable domain reads DSGVTQTPKHLITATGQRVTLRCSPRSGDLSVYWYQQSLDQGLQFLIQYYNGEERAKGNILERFSAQQFPDLHSELNLSSLELGDSALYFCASSVLEGFNSPLHFGNGTRLTVT.

The chain recombines TRBV11-2 with TRBJ2-2, with D uncertain. This CDR3 has 13 amino acids. The V end lost 3 bases, the J end lost 3 bases, and 5 bases lay between the germline ends. The V gene's germline CDR1 is SGHAT and CDR2 FQNNGV. The CDR3 sequence: CASSFIYTGELFF. For the CDR3, the DNA is TGTGCCAGCAGCTTTATTTACACCGGGGAGCTGTTTTTT.

This clone was seen only a few times. This chain joins TRBV6-1 and TRBJ2-2; D gene ambiguous. Trimming took 3 bases from V and 4 from J, leaving 6 bases between them. The CDR3 totals 13 residues. Per the germline V gene, CDR1 is MNHNS and CDR2 is SASEGT. In nucleotides, the CDR3 is TGTGCCAGCAGTGACAGTTCCACCGGGGAGCTGTTTTTT. Translating gives CASSDSSTGELFF.

The J gene is TRBJ2-3, the V gene TRBV6-1; 10 bases agree with TRBD2. Germline CDR1 MNHNS, CDR2 SASEGT. There are 16 residues in the CDR3. J gave up 4 bases and V 4 bases, and 8 bases lay outside the gene matches. CDR3 nucleotides: TGTGCCAGCAGTGCGTTAAGCGGGGGGGCCTCAGATACGCAGTATTTT. This encodes CASSALSGGASDTQYF.

J is TRBJ2-1 and V is TRBV7-9; tentative D call: TRBD2 (7 bases). The germline V gene encodes CDR1 SEHNR and CDR2 FQNEAQ (reference sequence). V was trimmed by 6 bases and J by 6 bases, leaving 21 bases between them. This CDR3 is 16 amino acids long. The CDR3 bases are TGTGCCAGCAGTCTTATTAGGGGGACGGGGGGCAATGAGCAGTTCTTC. It specifies CASSLIRGTGGNEQFF. Complete variable domain (other parts from reference TRBV7-9 and TRBJ2-1): DTGVSQNPRHKITKRGQNVTFRCDPISEHNRLYWYRQTLGQGPEFLTYFQNEAQLEKSRLLSDRFSAERPKGSFSTLEIQRTEQGDSAMYLCASSLIRGTGGNEQFFGPGTRLTVL.

The V gene is TRBV4-3, the J gene TRBJ2-5; no clear D. Per germline, CDR1 LGHNA and CDR2 YSLEER. The ends were cut back, 1 base at V and 5 bases at J, with 11 bases in the middle. This CDR3 region has 14 residues. CDR3 residues: CASSQVDEEETQYF. CDR3 nucleotide sequence: TGCGCCAGCAGCCAAGTGGATGAGGAGGAGACCCAGTACTTC.

The rearrangement joins TRBV7-6 to TRBJ1-1; possible D gene TRBD1, 6 bases. The V and J ends lost 6 bases and 1 base respectively, with 12 bases between them. The germline CDR1 and CDR2 sequences are SGHVS and FNYEAQ. The CDR3 has 14 residues. DNA of the CDR3: TGTGCCAGCAGGGGCCTAGGGGGGAACACTGAAGCTTTCTTT. Encoded protein: CASRGLGGNTEAFF. Together with reference TRBV7-6 and TRBJ1-1, the CDR3 gives the full variable domain: GAGVSQSPRYKVTKRGQDVALRCDPISGHVSLYWYRQALGQGPEFLTYFNYEAQQDKSGLPNDRFSAERPEGSISTLTIQRTEQRDSAMYRCASRGLGGNTEAFFGQGTRLTVV.

The V gene is TRBV30, the J gene TRBJ1-2, with D maybe TRBD1 (6 bases). The CDR3 consists of 12 residues. V gave up 2 bases and J gave up 8 bases, with 12 bases separating them. CDR1 GTSNPN and CDR2 SVGIG come from the germline V gene (reference sequence). The CDR3 loop reads CAWSRTAWGYTF. The CDR3 region has the DNA TGTGCCTGGAGTCGGACAGCATGGGGCTACACCTTC. The full variable domain, with the rest looked up from reference TRBV30 and TRBJ1-2, is SQTIHQWPATLVQPVGSPLSLECTVEGTSNPNLYWYRQAAGRGLQLLFYSVGIGQISSEVPQNLSASRPQDRQFILSSKKLLLSDSGFYLCAWSRTAWGYTFGSGTRLTVV.

A few counts support this clone. Other nucleotide sequences in the sample specify the same CDR3. This chain uses TRBV19 with TRBJ1-2, with D possibly being TRBD1 (5 bases). The CDR3 consists of 12 residues. V lost 3 bases and J 7 bases, leaving 9 bases between the germline ends. CDR1 is LNHDA and CDR2 is SQIVND in the germline V gene (reference sequence). CDR3 protein: CASSIRQGGYTF. The DNA of the CDR3 is TGTGCCAGTAGTATTCGGCAGGGTGGCTACACCTTC.

The V gene is TRBV27, the J gene TRBJ1-6; TRBD1 agrees at 9 bases. V lost 6 bases to trimming and J lost 4 bases; unmatched junction nucleotides: 4. The CDR3 has 15 residues. In germline, CDR1 is MNHEY, CDR2 SMNVEV (reference sequence). The CDR3 DNA reads as TGTGCCAGCAGCCGGGACAGGGATTATAATTCACCCCTCCACTTT. This sequence encodes CASSRDRDYNSPLHF.

The chain links TRBV5-1 to TRBJ2-5, with 7 bases fitting TRBD1. The germline V gene has CDR1 SGHRS and CDR2 YFSETQ. With 5 bases clipped from V and 1 base from J, the junction kept 11 bases outside the gene matches. The length of the CDR3 is 16 residues. This CDR3 is CASRSTGTAIQETQYF. The CDR3 nucleotides are TGCGCCAGCAGATCAACCGGGACAGCCATCCAAGAGACCCAGTACTTC.

The rearrangement joins TRBV29-1 to TRBJ2-1, with 9 bases fitting TRBD1. This CDR3 has 15 amino acids. Per the germline V gene, CDR1 is SQVTM and CDR2 is ANQGSEA. V lost 4 bases to trimming and J lost 4 bases; unmatched junction nucleotides: 8. The CDR3 spells CSVGSRDRVYNEQFF. CDR3 nucleotides: TGCAGCGTTGGTTCCCGGGACAGGGTTTACAATGAGCAGTTCTTC.

As DNA, the CDR3 is TGTGCCAGCCGTCTGGAGGGCGGGGAGCTGTTTTTT. This sequence encodes CASRLEGGELFF. The chain employs TRBV3-1 (or the pseudogene TRBV3-2) and TRBJ2-2; perhaps TRBD2 as D (6 bases). Germline CDR1 reads LGHDT; CDR2 reads YNNKEL (reference sequence). Trimming pared 8 bases from V and 7 bases from J, leaving 11 bases between. The CDR3 totals 12 residues.

The rearrangement joins TRBV11-2 to TRBJ1-5; tentative D call: TRBD1 (6 bases). Trimming stripped 5 bases from V and 6 bases from J, with 17 bases between. From germline, CDR1 is SGHAT and CDR2 FQNNGV. The CDR3 loop spans 15 amino acids. The CDR3 sequence: CASSPALGAGQPQHF. In nucleotides, the CDR3 is TGTGCCAGCAGCCCAGCATTGGGGGCAGGTCAGCCCCAGCATTTT.

This clone was counted a few times. The gene calls are TRBV5-8 and TRBJ1-4, with unresolved D. The CDR3 covers 16 residues. CDR1 is SGHTS and CDR2 is YDEGEE in the germline V gene. V shed 0 bases and J shed 2 bases, with 11 bases lying between them. The DNA for the CDR3 is TGTGCCAGCAGCTTGGGGAGAACCTCCACTAATGAAAAACTGTTTTTT. Its translation is CASSLGRTSTNEKLFF. The whole variable domain, filled in from reference TRBV5-8 and TRBJ1-4, reads EAGVTQSPTHLIKTRGQQATLRCSPISGHTSVYWYQQALGLGLQFLLWYDEGEERNRGNFPPRFSGRQFPNYSSELNVNALELEDSALYLCASSLGRTSTNEKLFFGSGTQLSVL.

This chain joins TRBV27 and TRBJ2-5, with D tentatively TRBD1 (6 bases). The CDR3 totals 16 residues. Germline V CDR1 and CDR2: MNHEY, SMNVEV (reference sequence). Trimming stripped 0 bases from V and 7 bases from J, with 18 bases between. The CDR3 DNA reads as TGTGCCAGCAGTTTATCGGACTCTCAGGGGATCGGGACCCAGTACTTC. This sequence encodes CASSLSDSQGIGTQYF.

The V gene is TRBV7-9, the J gene TRBJ1-2, with D perhaps matching TRBD1 (6 bases). Trimming stripped 1 base from V and 8 bases from J, with 14 bases between. This CDR3 is 14 amino acids long. In germline, CDR1 is SEHNR, CDR2 FQNEAQ (reference sequence). CDR3 protein: CASSLDGGLRGYTF. Here the CDR3 DNA reads TGTGCCAGCAGCTTAGACGGGGGGCTTAGAGGCTACACCTTC.

V usage is TRBV7-9 and J usage is TRBJ2-5; 11 nucleotides match TRBD2. The ends lost 3 bases at V and 1 base at J; junction bases unmatched: 4. This CDR3 contains 16 residues. Germline CDR1 reads SEHNR; CDR2 reads FQNEAQ (reference sequence). This CDR3 is CASSFSGGAFQETQYF. In nucleotides, the CDR3 is TGTGCCAGCAGCTTTAGCGGGGGGGCTTTCCAAGAGACCCAGTACTTC.

The chain carries TRBV4-1 and TRBJ1-3; D is ambiguous. V shed 4 bases and J shed 2 bases, with 9 bases lying between them. This CDR3 contains 14 residues. CDR1 is MGHRA and CDR2 is YSYEKL in the germline V gene. The CDR3 here is CASSPYTPGNTIYF. The CDR3 nucleotides read TGCGCCAGCAGCCCCTATACCCCTGGAAACACCATATATTTT.

This rearrangement joins TRBV6-5 to TRBJ2-2; 11 bases match TRBD2. The CDR3 spans 16 residues. The germline gives CDR1 MNHEY, CDR2 SVGAGI. Trimming at V came to 1 base and at J to 4 bases, leaving 2 bases not matched to a gene. This CDR3 reads CASSYLAGGTTGELFF. The CDR3 DNA sequence: TGTGCCAGCAGTTACTTAGCGGGGGGGACCACCGGGGAGCTGTTTTTT.

The V call is TRBV5-1, the J call TRBJ2-2, with TRBD1 as a possible D gene (6 bases). Looked up from germline, CDR1 is SGHRS and CDR2 is YFSETQ. This CDR3 contains 15 residues. V dropped 4 bases and J dropped 2 bases, with 12 bases sitting between them. The CDR3 coding sequence is TGCGCCAGCAGCGCCCTACAGGGAAACACCGGGGAGCTGTTTTTT. Protein: CASSALQGNTGELFF.

The V and J genes are TRBV5-8 and TRBJ1-1, with TRBD1 as a possible D gene (5 bases). Germline CDR1 is SGHTS and CDR2 is YDEGEE. The CDR3 has 17 amino acids. The germline V and J ends were trimmed by 4 bases and 5 bases, with 24 bases remaining between them. The CDR3 DNA sequence: TGTGCCAGCAGCCAAAGGCGGGGGAGCTACACGCGGACTGAAGCTTTCTTT. It codes for CASSQRRGSYTRTEAFF.

The sample holds one count of this clone. J is TRBJ1-4 and V is TRBV6-5; D is unclear. CDR3 size: 15 residues. Germline V CDR1 and CDR2: MNHEY, SVGAGI. Trimming cost V 4 bases and J 10 bases, with 19 bases left between them. The CDR3 nucleotides are TGTGCCAGCAGTTTTATCAGCGGGAGCACCGGAAAACTGTTTTTT. As protein: CASSFISGSTGKLFF.

As DNA, the CDR3 is TGTGCCAGTACTCCTTTAGGGACTAGCGTGGGCGGGGAGCTGTTTTTT. Amino acids: CASTPLGTSVGGELFF. V and J are TRBV19 and TRBJ2-2; 10 nucleotides match TRBD2. After removal of 7 bases from V and 7 bases from J, the junction contained 12 bases not matched to a gene. Germline loops: CDR1 LNHDA, CDR2 SQIVND (reference sequence). The CDR3 has 16 residues.

The chain employs TRBV11-2 and TRBJ2-4; no firm D call. The CDR3 is 15 amino acids. Trimming cost V 4 bases and J 0 bases, with 10 bases left between them. CDR1 and CDR2 from the germline V gene are SGHAT and FQNNGV. The CDR3 region is CASSSVELAKNIQYF. Written as DNA, the CDR3 is TGTGCCAGCAGCTCCGTGGAGTTAGCCAAAAACATTCAGTACTTC.

This clone was detected once. The chain couples TRBV30 to TRBJ2-3, with D tentatively TRBD1 (6 bases). From germline, CDR1 is GTSNPN and CDR2 SVGIG (reference sequence). Between the trimmed V and J ends, which lost 3 bases and 5 bases, there was a span of 15 bases. CDR3 size: 14 residues. The chain's CDR3 is CAWRVPGQVDTQYF. CDR3 bases: TGTGCCTGGAGGGTACCGGGACAAGTAGATACGCAGTATTTT.

The chain is built from TRBV24-1 and TRBJ1-5; TRBD1 aligns across 7 bases. The CDR3 spans 15 residues. J gave up 6 bases and V 5 bases, and 9 bases lay outside the gene matches. CDR1 and CDR2 from the germline V gene are KGHDR and SFDVKD. CDR3 sequence reads: CATSAPGQRAQPQHF. DNA for the CDR3: TGTGCCACCAGTGCCCCGGGACAGCGGGCTCAGCCCCAGCATTTT.

The chain couples TRBV2 to TRBJ2-3, with 8 nucleotides matching TRBD1. Looked up from germline, CDR1 is SNHLY and CDR2 is FYNNEI. The CDR3 runs 17 residues. The junction had 22 bases not matched to a gene; V was cut back by 10 bases and J by 7 bases. CDR3: CAIQGDRTGRFGHTQYF. As DNA, the CDR3 is TGTGCCATCCAGGGGGACCGGACAGGGAGGTTTGGGCATACGCAGTATTTT.

The genes are TRBV7-9 and TRBJ2-7; 8 bases map to TRBD2. The V gene's germline CDR1 is SEHNR and CDR2 FQNEAQ (reference sequence). The V and J ends lost 5 bases and 4 bases, in that order; junction bases with no gene match: 4. The CDR3 is made up of 13 amino acids. This CDR3 reads CASSPSGGYEQYF. The CDR3 DNA sequence: TGTGCCAGCAGCCCGAGCGGGGGATACGAGCAGTACTTC.

This clone was recorded a few times. The V gene is TRBV5-1, the J gene TRBJ1-3; tentative D call: TRBD1 (5 bases). Germline V CDR1 and CDR2: SGHRS, YFSETQ. The CDR3 covers 14 residues. V was pared by 4 bases and J by 0 bases, with 8 bases between. The CDR3 region has the DNA TGCGCCAGCAGCCAAGGGGTCTCTGGAAACACCATATATTTT. This gives the protein CASSQGVSGNTIYF.